This T cell receptor (beta chain) was identified during a study of shared clonotypes between healthy human individuals. Sequencing used immunoSEQ multiplex PCR; TCRdb keeps in-frame clones, though not all of them. The repertoire holds under 1,100,000 clones, around 74% seen once, with 1.2% to 1.5% in the top ten. V shed 0 bases and J shed 4 bases, with 9 bases lying between them. The germline CDR1 and CDR2 sequences are SEHNR and FQNEAQ (reference sequence). This CDR3 spans 15 amino acids. CD4+ cells underwent separation, giving CD45RA+ naive and CD45RA-negative memory subsets. Study-wide findings and caveats: Represented diversity (both genetic and exposure-history) was limited by the small number of donors.

Note on this clone: What it binds is not known.

This receptor was identified in a man younger than 30 in good health. The V and J genes are TRBV7-9 and TRBJ2-2; a possible D gene is TRBD1 (6 bases). Material for sequencing was memory CD4+ T cells sorted from blood. Subset noted: CD45RA-negative fraction. The CDR3 DNA follows: TGTGCCAGCAGCTTAGCTGCAGGGGTCACCGGGGAGCTGTTTTTT. As protein: CASSLAAGVTGELFF. Looking up the rest from reference TRBV7-9 and TRBJ2-2 gives the full variable domain: DTGVSQNPRHKITKRGQNVTFRCDPISEHNRLYWYRQTLGQGPEFLTYFQNEAQLEKSRLLSDRFSAERPKGSFSTLEIQRTEQGDSAMYLCASSLAAGVTGELFFGEGSRLTVL.